This T cell receptor beta chain came from a study of early T cells in non-severe SARS-CoV-2 infection. Study background: Sequencing targeted bulk RNA from unsorted whole blood, leaving chains unpaired.

Molecules of cDNA were individually given unique molecular identifiers that were attached to them. MiXCR was run by TCRdb on the 5' RACE reads, yielding one entry per CDR3 protein. The sample records about 83,000 distinct CDR3 sequences, under 11% being singletons. The CDR3 totals 12 residues. Germline V lookup: CDR1 MDHEN, CDR2 SYDVKM. V gave up 4 bases and J gave up 5 bases, with 9 bases separating them. Study-level findings and limits: Matching against VDJdb likely underestimated virus-specific expansions, favoring anti-spike CD8.

Regarding this clonotype: What it binds is unknown.

Sequencing used whole blood, obtained at baseline. This rearrangement joins TRBV28 to TRBJ2-7; D uncertain. This TCR was recovered from an adult who was a healthcare worker with PCR-confirmed SARS-CoV-2 infection or an uninfected control (not recorded which). For the CDR3, the DNA is TGTGCCAGCAGTTCCACGACCAACGAGCAGTACTTC. It codes for CASSSTTNEQYF.